This T cell receptor (beta chain) originates from a study of shared clonotypes between healthy human individuals. Generated by immunoSEQ multiplex PCR, the TCRdb table keeps only in-frame clones and is missing some. The table has 2.5 million or so clones, 90% to 95% seen once. CDR1 and CDR2 from the germline V gene are SNHLY and FYNNEI. The CDR3 is made up of 15 amino acids. The J segment lost 4 bases and the V segment lost 10 bases, leaving 14 bases of the junction unmatched. Sequences were obtained from naive CD4+ T cells sorted from blood. Subset given: CD45RA+ positively selected. This sequence originates from a man younger than 35 in good health. V and J are TRBV2 and TRBJ2-5; 8 positions match TRBD2. This CDR3 is CATPSGERGLETQYF. The CDR3 nucleotides are TGTGCCACCCCTTCGGGGGAGCGGGGGTTAGAGACCCAGTACTTC. Full variable domain (missing parts from reference TRBV2 and TRBJ2-5): EPEVTQTPSHQVTQMGQEVILRCVPISNHLYFYWYRQILGQKVEFLVSFYNNEISEKSEIFDDQFSVERPDGSNFTLKIRSTKLEDSAMYFCATPSGERGLETQYFGPGTRLLVL.